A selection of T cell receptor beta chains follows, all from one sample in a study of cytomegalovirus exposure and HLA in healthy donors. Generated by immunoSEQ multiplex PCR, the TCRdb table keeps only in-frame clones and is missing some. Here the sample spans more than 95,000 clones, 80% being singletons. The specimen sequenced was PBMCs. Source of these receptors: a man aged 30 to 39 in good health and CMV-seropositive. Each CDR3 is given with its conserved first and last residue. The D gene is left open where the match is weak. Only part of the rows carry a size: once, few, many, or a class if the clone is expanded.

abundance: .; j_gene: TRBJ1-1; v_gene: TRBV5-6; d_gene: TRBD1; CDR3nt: TGTGCCAGCAGCCTCTGGACAGGCCTGGGAGCTTTCTTT; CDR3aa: CASSLWTGLGAFF
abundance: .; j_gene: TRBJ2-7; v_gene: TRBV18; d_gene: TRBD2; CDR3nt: TGTGCCAGCTCAGCCCTAGCGGGGGGGCTAGGCTACGAGCAGTACTTC; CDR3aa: CASSALAGGLGYEQYF
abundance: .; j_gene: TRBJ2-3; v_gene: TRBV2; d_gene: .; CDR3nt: TGTGCCAGCAGTCCTCGGAGACTAGGAAAAAGCACAGATGCGCAGTATTTT; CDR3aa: CASSPRRLGKSTDAQYF
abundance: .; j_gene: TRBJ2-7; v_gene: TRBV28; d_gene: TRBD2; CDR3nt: TGTGCCAGCATCGACGAGGGTAGCGGGGGTCCCTACGAGCAGTACTTC; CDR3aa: CASIDEGSGGPYEQYF
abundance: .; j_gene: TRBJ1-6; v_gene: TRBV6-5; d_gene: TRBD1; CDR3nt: TGTGCCAGCAGTCGGGCCGGGACAGGGACTTCACCCCTCCACTTT; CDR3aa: CASSRAGTGTSPLHF
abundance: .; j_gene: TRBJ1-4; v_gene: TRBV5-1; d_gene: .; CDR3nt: TGCGCCAGCAGCTTGGATAGCAGGGTTGAAAATGAAAAACTGTTTTTT; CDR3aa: CASSLDSRVENEKLFF
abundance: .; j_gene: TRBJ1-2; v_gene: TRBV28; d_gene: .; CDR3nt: TGTGCCAGCAGCCCCCGATTGAGCAGGGGAGTTGGAGGCTACACCTTC; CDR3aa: CASSPRLSRGVGGYTF
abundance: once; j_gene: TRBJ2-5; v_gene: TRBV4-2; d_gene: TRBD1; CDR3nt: TGTGCCAGCAGCCACCCCCCAAGGACAGGTCGGCAAGAGACCCAGTACTTC; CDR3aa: CASSHPPRTGRQETQYF
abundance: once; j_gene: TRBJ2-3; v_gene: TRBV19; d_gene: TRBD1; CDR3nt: TGTGCCAGTAGTATCGGACAGGGGCTTACAGATACGCAGTATTTT; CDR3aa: CASSIGQGLTDTQYF
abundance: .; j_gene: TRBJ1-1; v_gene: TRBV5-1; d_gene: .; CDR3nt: TGCGCCAGCAGCTTGACAGGGTCGGACACTGAAGCTTTCTTT; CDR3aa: CASSLTGSDTEAFF
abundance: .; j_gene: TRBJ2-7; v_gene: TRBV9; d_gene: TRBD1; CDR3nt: TGTGCCAGCAGCCAGGACAGGGTCTCCTACGAGCAGTACTTC; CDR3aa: CASSQDRVSYEQYF
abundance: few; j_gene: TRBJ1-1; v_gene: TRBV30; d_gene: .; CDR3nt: TGTGCCTGGACTCCCCTCCCGAACACTGAAGCTTTCTTT; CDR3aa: CAWTPLPNTEAFF
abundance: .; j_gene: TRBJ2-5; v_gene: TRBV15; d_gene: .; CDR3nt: TGTGCCACCAGCAGAGAAATGGCTCAGGAAGAGACCCAGTACTTC; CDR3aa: CATSREMAQEETQYF
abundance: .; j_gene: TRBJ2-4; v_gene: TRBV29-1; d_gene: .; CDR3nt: TGCAGCGTTAGAGGGGGAAGAAACATTCAGTACTTC; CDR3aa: CSVRGGRNIQYF
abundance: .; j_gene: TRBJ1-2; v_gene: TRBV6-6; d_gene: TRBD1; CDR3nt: TGTGCCAGCAGTTACCCGAGAGGGGGCGACTATGGCTACACCTTC; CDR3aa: CASSYPRGGDYGYTF
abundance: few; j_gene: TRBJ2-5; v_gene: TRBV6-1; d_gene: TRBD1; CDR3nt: TGTGCCAGCAGTGAATTAAACAGGGGACAAGAGACCCAGTACTTC; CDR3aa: CASSELNRGQETQYF
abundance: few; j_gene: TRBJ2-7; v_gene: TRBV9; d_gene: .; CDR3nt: TGTGCCAGCAGCGTATCCCCGGCTAGCACCTACGAGCAGTACTTC; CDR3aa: CASSVSPASTYEQYF
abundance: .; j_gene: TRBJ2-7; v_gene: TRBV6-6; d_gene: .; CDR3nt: TGTGCCAGCAGCGCCGGCCGGGGGAGCTCCTACGAGCAGTACTTC; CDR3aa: CASSAGRGSSYEQYF
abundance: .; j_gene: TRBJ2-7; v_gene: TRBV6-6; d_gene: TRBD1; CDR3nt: TGTGCCAGCAGTGACAGGGTTTCCCCCTACGAGCAGTACTTC; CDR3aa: CASSDRVSPYEQYF
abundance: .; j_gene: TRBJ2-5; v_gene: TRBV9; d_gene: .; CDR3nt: TGTGCCAGCAGCGTAGAACAGGAGCCCCAAGAGACCCAGTACTTC; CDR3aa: CASSVEQEPQETQYF
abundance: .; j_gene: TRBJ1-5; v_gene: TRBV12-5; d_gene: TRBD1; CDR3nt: TGTGCTAGTGGTTTGATAGACAGGGATCACAATCAGCCCCAGCATTTT; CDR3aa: CASGLIDRDHNQPQHF
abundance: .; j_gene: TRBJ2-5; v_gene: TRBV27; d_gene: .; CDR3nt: TGTGCCAGCAGTTTAAGGGGGGGGTCGAAGACCCAGTACTTC; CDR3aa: CASSLRGGSKTQYF
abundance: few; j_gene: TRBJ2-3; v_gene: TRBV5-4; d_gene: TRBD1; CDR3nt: TGTGCCAGCAACAGGGGGCCAGATGATACGCAGTATTTT; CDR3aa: CASNRGPDDTQYF
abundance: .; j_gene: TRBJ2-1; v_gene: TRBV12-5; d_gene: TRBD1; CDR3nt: TGTGCTACCTCCAGGGACAGTAGCCACAATGAGCAGTTCTTC; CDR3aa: CATSRDSSHNEQFF
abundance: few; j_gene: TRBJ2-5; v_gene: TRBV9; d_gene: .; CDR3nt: TGTGCCAGCAGCGTCTCCCTTCATCTCGCGGAGACCCAGTACTTC; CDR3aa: CASSVSLHLAETQYF
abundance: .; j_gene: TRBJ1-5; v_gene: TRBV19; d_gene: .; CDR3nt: TGTGCCAGCAACTCTATGGGAGGGTACCTGGTTCAGCCCCAGCATTTT; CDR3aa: CASNSMGGYLVQPQHF
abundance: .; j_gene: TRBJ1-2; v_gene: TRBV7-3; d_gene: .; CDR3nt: TGTGCCAGCAGCTGGGGGGGTGGAGGGTTCTATGGCTACACCTTC; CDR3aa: CASSWGGGGFYGYTF
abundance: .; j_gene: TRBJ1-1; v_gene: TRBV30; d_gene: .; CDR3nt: TGTGCCTGGGCCGGGTTGGCCGGGGCTGAAGCTTTCTTT; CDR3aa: CAWAGLAGAEAFF
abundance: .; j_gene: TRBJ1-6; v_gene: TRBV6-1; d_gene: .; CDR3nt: TGTGCCAGCAGTAGGTTCGGGGAGAATTCACCCCTCCACTTT; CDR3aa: CASSRFGENSPLHF
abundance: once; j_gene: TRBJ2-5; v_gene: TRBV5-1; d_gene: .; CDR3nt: TGCGCCAGCACCAGAGGAAAGCCCCAAGAGACCCAGTACTTC; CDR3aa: CASTRGKPQETQYF
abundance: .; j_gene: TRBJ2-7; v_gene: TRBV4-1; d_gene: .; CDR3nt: TGCGCCAGCAGCCAAGAACGGGCAGGCGACTACGAGCAGTACTTC; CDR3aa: CASSQERAGDYEQYF
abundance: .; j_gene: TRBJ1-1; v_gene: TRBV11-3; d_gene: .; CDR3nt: TGTGCCAGCAGCGGGGAGGGTTCGAACACTGAAGCTTTCTTT; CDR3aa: CASSGEGSNTEAFF
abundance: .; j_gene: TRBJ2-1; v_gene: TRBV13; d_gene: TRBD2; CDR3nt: TGTGCCAGCAGCCTTAGCGGGGGGGCACGGAATGAGCAGTTCTTC; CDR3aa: CASSLSGGARNEQFF
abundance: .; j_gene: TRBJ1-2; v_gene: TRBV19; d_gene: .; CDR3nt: TGTGCCAGTAGTATCATAACAGGGAGTGACTATGGCTACACCTTC; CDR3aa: CASSIITGSDYGYTF
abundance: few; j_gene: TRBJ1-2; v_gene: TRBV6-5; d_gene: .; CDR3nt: TGTGCCAGCATCCCCGCGGGGGCCCCTGGAAGCTACACCTTC; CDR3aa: CASIPAGAPGSYTF
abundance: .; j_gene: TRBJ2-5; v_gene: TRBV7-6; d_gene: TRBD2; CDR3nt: TGTGCCAGCAGCTCCTCGGGGGCTAGCGGGGGGACCCAGTACTTC; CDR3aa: CASSSSGASGGTQYF
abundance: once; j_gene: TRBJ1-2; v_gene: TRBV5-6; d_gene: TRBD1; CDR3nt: TGTGCCAGCAGCTTGGAGGACAGGCACTATGGCTACACCTTC; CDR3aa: CASSLEDRHYGYTF
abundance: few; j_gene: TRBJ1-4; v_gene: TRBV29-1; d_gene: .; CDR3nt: TGCAGCGTCTGGACAGCCTCTAATGAAAAACTGTTTTTT; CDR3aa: CSVWTASNEKLFF
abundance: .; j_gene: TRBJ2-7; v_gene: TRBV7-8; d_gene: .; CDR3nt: TGTGCCAGCAGCTTAGCGGGCAGGGCCTACGAGCAGTACTTC; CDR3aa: CASSLAGRAYEQYF
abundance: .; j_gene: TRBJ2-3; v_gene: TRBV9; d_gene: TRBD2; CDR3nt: TGTGCCAGCGTCGGTAGCGGGGGGGCTGATACGCAGTATTTT; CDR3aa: CASVGSGGADTQYF
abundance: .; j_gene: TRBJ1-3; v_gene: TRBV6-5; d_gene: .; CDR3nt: TGTGCCAGCAGTTACTCGTCCCGGAGCTCTGGAAACACCATATATTTT; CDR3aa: CASSYSSRSSGNTIYF
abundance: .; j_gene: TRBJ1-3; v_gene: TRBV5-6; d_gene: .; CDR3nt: TGTGCCAGCAGCGTCGGGAACGCAAGAAACACCATATATTTT; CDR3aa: CASSVGNARNTIYF
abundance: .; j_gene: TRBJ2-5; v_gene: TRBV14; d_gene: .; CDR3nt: TGTGCCAGCAGCCAAGGTGGAGGGGGGGGAGAGACCCAGTACTTC; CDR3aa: CASSQGGGGGETQYF
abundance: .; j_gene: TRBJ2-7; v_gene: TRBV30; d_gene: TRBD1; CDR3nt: TGTGCCTGGAGTCCCCAAAGGGACAGGGGAGGAGAGCAGTACTTC; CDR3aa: CAWSPQRDRGGEQYF
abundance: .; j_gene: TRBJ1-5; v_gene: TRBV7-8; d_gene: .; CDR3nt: TGTGCCAGCAGCTTAGTTAGTCGAGGGGGATTGGGCAATCAGCCCCAGCATTTT; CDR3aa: CASSLVSRGGLGNQPQHF
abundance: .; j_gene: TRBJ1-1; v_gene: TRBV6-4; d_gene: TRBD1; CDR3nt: TGTGCCAGCAGACCCTCTCCGGGACAGGGGGTTTCAATGAACACTGAAGCTTTCTTT; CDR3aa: CASRPSPGQGVSMNTEAFF
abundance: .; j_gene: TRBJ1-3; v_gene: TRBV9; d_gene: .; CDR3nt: TGTGCCAGCAGCGTAGATCCAAGGGGGAGCTCTGGAAACACCATATATTTT; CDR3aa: CASSVDPRGSSGNTIYF
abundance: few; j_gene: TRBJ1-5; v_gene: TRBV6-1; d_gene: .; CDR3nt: TGTGCCAGCAGTGACTTCCTCTATCAGCCCCAGCATTTT; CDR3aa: CASSDFLYQPQHF
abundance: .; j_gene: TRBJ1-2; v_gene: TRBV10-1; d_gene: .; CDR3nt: TGCGCCAGCAGTGAGAGCTTGGGGAGATTCTATGGCTACACCTTC; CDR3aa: CASSESLGRFYGYTF
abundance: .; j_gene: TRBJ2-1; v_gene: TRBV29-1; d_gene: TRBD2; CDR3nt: TGCAGCGTTTTAGGGACTATTGGCAATGAGCAGTTCTTC; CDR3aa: CSVLGTIGNEQFF